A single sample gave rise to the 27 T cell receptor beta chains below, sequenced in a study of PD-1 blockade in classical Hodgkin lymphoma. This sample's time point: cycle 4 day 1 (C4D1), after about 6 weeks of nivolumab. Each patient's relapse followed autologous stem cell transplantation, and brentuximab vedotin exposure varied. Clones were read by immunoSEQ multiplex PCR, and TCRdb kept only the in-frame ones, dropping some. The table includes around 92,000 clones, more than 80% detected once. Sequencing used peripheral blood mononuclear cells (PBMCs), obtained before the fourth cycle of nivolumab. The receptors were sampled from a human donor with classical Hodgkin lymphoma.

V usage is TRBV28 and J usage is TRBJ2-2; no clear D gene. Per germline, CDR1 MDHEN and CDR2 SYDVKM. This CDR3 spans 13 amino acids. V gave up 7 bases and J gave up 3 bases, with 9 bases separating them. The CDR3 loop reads CASTTLYTGELFF. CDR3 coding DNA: TGTGCCAGCACCACACTATACACCGGGGAGCTGTTTTTT.

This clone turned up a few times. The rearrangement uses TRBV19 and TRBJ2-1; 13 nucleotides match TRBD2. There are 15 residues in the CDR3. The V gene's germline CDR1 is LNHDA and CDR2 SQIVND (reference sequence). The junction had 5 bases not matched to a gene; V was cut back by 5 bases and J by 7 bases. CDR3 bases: TGTGCCAGTAGTGTGGGACTAGCGGGAATAAATGAGCAGTTCTTC. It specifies CASSVGLAGINEQFF. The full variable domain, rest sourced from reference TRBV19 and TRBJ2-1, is DGGITQSPKYLFRKEGQNVTLSCEQNLNHDAMYWYRQDPGQGLRLIYYSQIVNDFQKGDIAEGYSVSREKKESFPLTVTSAQKNPTAFYLCASSVGLAGINEQFFGPGTRLTVL.

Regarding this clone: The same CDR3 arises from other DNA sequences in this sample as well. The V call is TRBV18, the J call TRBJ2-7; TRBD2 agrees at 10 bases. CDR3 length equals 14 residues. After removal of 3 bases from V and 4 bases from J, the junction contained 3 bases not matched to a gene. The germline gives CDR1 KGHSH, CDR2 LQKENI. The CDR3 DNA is TGTGCCAGCTCACCGTTAGCGGGAGGTTACGAGCAGTACTTC. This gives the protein CASSPLAGGYEQYF.

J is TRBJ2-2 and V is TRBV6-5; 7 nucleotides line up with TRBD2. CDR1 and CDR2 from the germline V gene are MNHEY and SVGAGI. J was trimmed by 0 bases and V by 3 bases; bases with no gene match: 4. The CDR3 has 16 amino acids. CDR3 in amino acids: CASSYTGGSNTGELFF. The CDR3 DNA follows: TGTGCCAGCAGTTATACGGGGGGTTCGAACACCGGGGAGCTGTTTTTT.

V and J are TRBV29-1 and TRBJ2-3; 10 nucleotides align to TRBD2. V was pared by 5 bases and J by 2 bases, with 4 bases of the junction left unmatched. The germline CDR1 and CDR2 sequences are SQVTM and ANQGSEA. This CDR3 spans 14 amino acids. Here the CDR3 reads CSVPLAGITDTQYF. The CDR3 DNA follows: TGCAGCGTTCCACTAGCGGGAATCACAGATACGCAGTATTTT.

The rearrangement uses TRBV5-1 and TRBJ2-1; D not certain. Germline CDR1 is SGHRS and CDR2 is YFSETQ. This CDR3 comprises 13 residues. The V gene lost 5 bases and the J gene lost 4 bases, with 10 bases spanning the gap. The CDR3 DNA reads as TGCGCCAGCAGTTTAACCTCGTACAATGAGCAGTTCTTC. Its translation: CASSLTSYNEQFF.

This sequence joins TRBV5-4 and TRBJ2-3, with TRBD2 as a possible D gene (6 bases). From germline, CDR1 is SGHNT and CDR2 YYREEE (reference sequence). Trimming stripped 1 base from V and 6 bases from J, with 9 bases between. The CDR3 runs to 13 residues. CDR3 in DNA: TGTGCCAGCAGCTTGCCGGGAGACGATACGCAGTATTTT. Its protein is CASSLPGDDTQYF.

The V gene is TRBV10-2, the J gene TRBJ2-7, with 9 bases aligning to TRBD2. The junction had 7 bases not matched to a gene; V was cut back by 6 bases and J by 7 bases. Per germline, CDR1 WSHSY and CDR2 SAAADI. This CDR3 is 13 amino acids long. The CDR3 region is CASRPTSGGEQYF. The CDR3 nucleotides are TGCGCCAGCAGGCCGACTAGCGGTGGAGAGCAGTACTTC.

The CDR3 loop is CASSLIKAVAEAFF. The DNA of the CDR3 is TGTGCCAGCAGCTTAATTAAGGCAGTCGCTGAAGCTTTCTTT. The chain uses TRBV7-2 and TRBJ1-1; D remains unclear. CDR3 length: 14 amino acids. Trimming left V 2 bases short and J 6 bases short, with 13 bases between. CDR1 SGHTA and CDR2 FQGNSA come from the germline V gene.

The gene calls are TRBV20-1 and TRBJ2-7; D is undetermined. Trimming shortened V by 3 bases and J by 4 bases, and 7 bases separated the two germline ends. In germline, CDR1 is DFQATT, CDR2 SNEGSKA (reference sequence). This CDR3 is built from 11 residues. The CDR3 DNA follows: TGCAGTGCTAGTACTTTATACGAGCAGTACTTC. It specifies CSASTLYEQYF.

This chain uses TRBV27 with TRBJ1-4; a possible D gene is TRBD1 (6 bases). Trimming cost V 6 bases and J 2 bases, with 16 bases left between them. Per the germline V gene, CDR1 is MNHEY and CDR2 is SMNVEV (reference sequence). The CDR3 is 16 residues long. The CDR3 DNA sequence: TGTGCCAGCAGAATAGACGGCACAGGGACTAATGAAAAACTGTTTTTT. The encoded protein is CASRIDGTGTNEKLFF.

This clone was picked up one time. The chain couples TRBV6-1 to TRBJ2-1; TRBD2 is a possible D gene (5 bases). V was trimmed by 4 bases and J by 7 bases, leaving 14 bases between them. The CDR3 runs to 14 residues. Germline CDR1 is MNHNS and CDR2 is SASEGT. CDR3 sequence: CASSVDPPGNEQFF. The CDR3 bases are TGTGCCAGCAGTGTAGACCCGCCGGGGAATGAGCAGTTCTTC.

The CDR3: CAISESRDPSAEQYF. The CDR3 DNA reads TGTGCCATCAGTGAGTCGCGGGACCCCTCTGCCGAGCAGTACTTC. The chain joins TRBV10-3 to TRBJ2-7; perhaps TRBD2 as D (6 bases). V lost 0 bases to trimming and J lost 6 bases, with 15 bases between them. Germline values: CDR1 ENHRY, CDR2 SYGVKD. This CDR3 comprises 15 residues.

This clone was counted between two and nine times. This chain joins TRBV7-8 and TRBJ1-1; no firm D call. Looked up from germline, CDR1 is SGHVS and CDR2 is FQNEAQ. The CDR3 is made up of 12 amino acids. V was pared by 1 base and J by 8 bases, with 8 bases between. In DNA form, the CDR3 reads TGTGCCAGCAGCTTAGGTATGGCGGAAGCTTTCTTT. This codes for CASSLGMAEAFF.

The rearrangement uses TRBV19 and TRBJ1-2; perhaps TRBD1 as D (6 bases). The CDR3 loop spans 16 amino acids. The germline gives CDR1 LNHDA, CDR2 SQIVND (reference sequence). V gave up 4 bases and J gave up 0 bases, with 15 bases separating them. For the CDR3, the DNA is TGTGCCAGTAGTAGGATTTACAGGGAAGCTAACTATGGCTACACCTTC. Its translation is CASSRIYREANYGYTF.

The DNA for the CDR3 is TGTGCCAGCAGCTTGGCCGGGGGGGGACGGCGGAACATTCAGTACTTC. It translates to CASSLAGGGRRNIQYF. This chain joins TRBV5-4 and TRBJ2-4, with 8 bases identical to TRBD2. Germline lookup yields CDR1 SGHNT and CDR2 YYREEE (reference sequence). The V and J ends lost 0 bases and 7 bases, in that order; junction bases with no gene match: 9. There are 16 residues in the CDR3.

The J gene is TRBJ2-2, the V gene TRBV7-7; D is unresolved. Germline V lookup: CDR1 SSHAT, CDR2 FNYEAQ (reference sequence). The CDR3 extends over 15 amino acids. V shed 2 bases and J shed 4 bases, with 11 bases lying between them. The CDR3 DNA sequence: TGTGCCAGCAGCTTATCCGGCGTCGGCACCGGGGAGCTGTTTTTT. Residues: CASSLSGVGTGELFF. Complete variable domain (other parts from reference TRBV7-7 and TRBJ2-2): GAGVSQSPRYKVTKRGQDVTLRCDPISSHATLYWYQQALGQGPEFLTYFNYEAQPDKSGLPSDRFSAERPEGSISTLTIQRTEQRDSAMYRCASSLSGVGTGELFFGEGSRLTVL.

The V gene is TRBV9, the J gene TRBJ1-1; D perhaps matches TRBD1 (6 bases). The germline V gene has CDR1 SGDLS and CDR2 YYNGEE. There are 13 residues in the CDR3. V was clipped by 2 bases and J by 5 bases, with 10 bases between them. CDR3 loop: CASSVGGTTEAFF. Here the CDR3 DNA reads TGTGCCAGCAGCGTGGGGGGGACAACTGAAGCTTTCTTT.

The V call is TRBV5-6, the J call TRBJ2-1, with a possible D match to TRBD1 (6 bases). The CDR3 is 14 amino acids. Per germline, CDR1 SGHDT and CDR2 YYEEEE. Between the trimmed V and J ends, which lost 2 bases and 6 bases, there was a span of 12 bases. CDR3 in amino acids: CASSLQGLANEQFF. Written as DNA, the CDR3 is TGTGCCAGCAGCTTACAGGGCTTGGCCAATGAGCAGTTCTTC.

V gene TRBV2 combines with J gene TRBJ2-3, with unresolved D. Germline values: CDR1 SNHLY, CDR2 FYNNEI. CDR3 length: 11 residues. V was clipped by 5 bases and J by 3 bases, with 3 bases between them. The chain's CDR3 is CASSRTDTQYF. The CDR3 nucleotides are TGTGCCAGCAGTCGGACAGATACGCAGTATTTT.

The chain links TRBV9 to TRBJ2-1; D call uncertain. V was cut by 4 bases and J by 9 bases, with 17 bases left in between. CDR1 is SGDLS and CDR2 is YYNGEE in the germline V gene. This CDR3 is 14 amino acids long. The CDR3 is CASSPIFGVAEQFF. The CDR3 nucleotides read TGTGCCAGCAGCCCCATTTTCGGCGTCGCTGAGCAGTTCTTC.

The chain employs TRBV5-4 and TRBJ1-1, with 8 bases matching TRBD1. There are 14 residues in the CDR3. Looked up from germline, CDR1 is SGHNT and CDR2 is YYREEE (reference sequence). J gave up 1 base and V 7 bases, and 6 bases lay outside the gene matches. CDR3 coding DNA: TGTGCCAGCCGACAGGGGCCTTCGAACACTGAAGCTTTCTTT. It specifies CASRQGPSNTEAFF.

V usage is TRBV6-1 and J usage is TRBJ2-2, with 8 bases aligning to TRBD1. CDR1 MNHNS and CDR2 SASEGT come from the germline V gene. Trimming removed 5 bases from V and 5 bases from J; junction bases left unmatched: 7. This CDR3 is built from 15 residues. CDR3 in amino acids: CASSSPGGATGELFF. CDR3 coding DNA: TGTGCCAGCAGTTCCCCAGGGGGCGCGACCGGGGAGCTGTTTTTT.

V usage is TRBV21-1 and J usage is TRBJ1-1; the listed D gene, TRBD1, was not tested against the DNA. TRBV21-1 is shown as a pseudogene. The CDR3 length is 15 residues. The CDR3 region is CASTPEILSQAEAFF. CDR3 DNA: TGTGCCAGCACTCCAGAGATCCTAAGTCAGGCTGAAGCTTTCTTT.

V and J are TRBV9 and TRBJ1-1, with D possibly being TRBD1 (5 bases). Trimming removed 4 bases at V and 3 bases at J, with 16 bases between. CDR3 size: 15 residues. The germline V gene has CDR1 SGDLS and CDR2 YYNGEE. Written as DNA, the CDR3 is TGTGCCAGCAGCCCAAAGAGGGGTGCGGACACTGAAGCTTTCTTT. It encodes CASSPKRGADTEAFF.

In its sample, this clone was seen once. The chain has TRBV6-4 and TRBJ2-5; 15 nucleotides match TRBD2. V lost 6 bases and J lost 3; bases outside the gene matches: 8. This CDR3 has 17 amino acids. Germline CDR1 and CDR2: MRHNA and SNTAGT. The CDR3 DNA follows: TGTGCCAGCAGCGAAGGGACTAGCGGGAGGCGAAAAGAGACCCAGTACTTC. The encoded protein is CASSEGTSGRRKETQYF.

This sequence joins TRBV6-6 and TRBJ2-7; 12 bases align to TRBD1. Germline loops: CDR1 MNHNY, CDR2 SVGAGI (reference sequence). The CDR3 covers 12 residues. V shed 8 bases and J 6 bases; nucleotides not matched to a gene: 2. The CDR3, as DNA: TGTGCCAGCGGGACAGGGGGCGCCGAGCAGTACTTC. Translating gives CASGTGGAEQYF.